This TCR beta chain was retrieved from a study of T cell clonotyping in hematopoietic cell transplantation. Whole-study results and caveats: At the given depth, recipient repertoires were over 95% de novo clonotypes. Broader posttransplant TCR repertoire diversity was predicted by graft donor and pretransplant recipient Inverse Simpson Index values.

Sequencing was performed with immunoSEQ multiplex PCR; in TCRdb, only in-frame clones are kept and a portion is missing. The sample holds around 7,000 clones, roughly 98% seen once. Comment on this clone: Its antigen is still unknown.

This receptor was obtained from a male patient between 60 and 69 years old who had an allogeneic stem cell transplant from a related donor, so the T cells may come from the graft donor. Some clones in this sample may be carry-over from other donors' samples. Sequencing was performed on PBMCs, taken 30 days after allogeneic stem cell transplant.

For the CDR3, the DNA is TGTGCCAGCAGCCCAGCCATACTTCGACAGGGACATGGCTACACCTTC. Translation gives CASSPAILRQGHGYTF. J is TRBJ1-2 and V is TRBV7-2; TRBD1 matches 7 bases. V shed 5 bases and J 6 bases; nucleotides not matched to a gene: 15. This CDR3 contains 16 residues. Germline-derived CDR1 and CDR2 are SGHTA and FQGNSA.